This paragraph covers one TCR beta chain sequence. As yet, its antigen is unknown. The junction does not match germline at one end; this may be a read error. The sample originates from a study of blood T cells in healthy people across ages. Findings and limits, study-wide: It was not known whether donors were CMV positive (a possible confounder of expanded clonotype changes).

Alongside a J-beta primer mix, a sample-barcoded 5' primer served in a second PCR lasting about 7 to 12 cycles. A tag from a template-switch adaptor with 12 random nucleotides marked each cDNA molecule. TCRdb itself ran the 5' RACE reads through MiXCR, one entry per CDR3 protein. The repertoire holds about 670,000 distinct CDR3 sequences, around 43% seen once, with roughly 30% in the top ten. Total RNA was extracted at no less than 5 micrograms per sample. Germline V lookup: CDR1 LGHDT, CDR2 YNNKEL (reference sequence). The CDR3 has 15 residues. The J gene is TRBJ2-7, the V gene TRBV3-1; D may be TRBD2 (6 bases). Gene TRBJ2-5 matches the end of the DNA better, so the J call may be wrong. Sequencing input: blood. This TCR was sampled from an elderly man in good health. CDR3 region: CASNKRERERETQYF. The CDR3 DNA reads TGCGCCAGCAACAAACGGGAGAGGGAGAGGGAGACCCAGTACTTC.